Listed below are T cell receptor beta chains from one sample, sequenced in a study of regulatory T cells. Clones were read by immunoSEQ multiplex PCR, and TCRdb kept only the in-frame ones, dropping some. This sample has 20,000 to 25,000 clones, with nearly 90% found just once. The sample comprised conventional CD4+ T cells sorted from blood. The origin of the receptors is a child younger than 18 with CD3G deficiency. Both conserved end residues are part of each CDR3. D genes are given only for firm matches. The size field is filled for only some rows; it gives once, few, many or a size class.

d_call,j_call,clone_size,v_call,cdr3_nt,cdr3_aa
TRBD2,TRBJ2-7,NA,TRBV28,TGTGCCAGCAGTTCGCATCCTAGCGGGGCTCCCTACGAGCAGTACTTC,CASSSHPSGAPYEQYF
TRBD2,TRBJ2-3,NA,TRBV28,TGTGCCAGCAGTAAACGACTAGCGGGACCCGGGGATACGCAGTATTTT,CASSKRLAGPGDTQYF
NA,TRBJ2-7,NA,TRBV6-1,TGTGCCAGCAGTGGATCGATCTCCTACGAGCAGTACTTC,CASSGSISYEQYF
NA,TRBJ2-2,NA,TRBV5-1,TGCGCCAGCAGCGCGGTCGGCCTCACCGGGGAGCTGTTTTTT,CASSAVGLTGELFF
NA,TRBJ2-4,NA,TRBV10-3,TGTGCCATCAGTGAACTGGGGGCCAGCATTCAGTACTTC,CAISELGASIQYF
NA,TRBJ2-7,NA,TRBV28,TGTGCCAGCAGTTCTAGACCACACGAGCAGTACTTC,CASSSRPHEQYF
TRBD1,TRBJ1-2,NA,TRBV7-9,TGTGCCAGCAGCTTAGACAGGGGGAGAGGCGGCTACACCTTC,CASSLDRGRGGYTF
TRBD2,TRBJ2-7,NA,TRBV28,TGTGCCAGCAGTTTAGCGGGAGGGATATCCTACGAGCAGTACTTC,CASSLAGGISYEQYF
TRBD1,TRBJ2-2,once,TRBV28,TGTGCCAGCAGTACAGGGGTTCACGGGGAGCTGTTTTTT,CASSTGVHGELFF
TRBD2,TRBJ2-3,NA,TRBV5-1,TGCGCCAGCAGCTCGGGAGCGGGAGGGGTCAATACGCAGTATTTT,CASSSGAGGVNTQYF
TRBD1,TRBJ1-2,once,TRBV7-9,TGTGCCAGCAGCAGGGACAGGGAATACCATGGCTACACCTTC,CASSRDREYHGYTF
NA,TRBJ2-5,NA,TRBV5-1,TGCGCCAGCAGCTTGGAAGGATCCACGTGGGAGACCCAGTACTTC,CASSLEGSTWETQYF
NA,TRBJ2-3,NA,TRBV19,TGTGCCAGTAGTCCAGCGGGTATCACAGATACGCAGTATTTT,CASSPAGITDTQYF
TRBD1,TRBJ2-4,NA,TRBV30,TGTGCCTGGAGTACCGGGACAGGAAAAAACATTCAGTACTTC,CAWSTGTGKNIQYF
NA,TRBJ2-7,NA,TRBV6-1,TGTGCCAGCAGTGAAAGCTTTGGGGGGTTGGACGAGCAGTACTTC,CASSESFGGLDEQYF
NA,TRBJ2-7,once,TRBV30,TGTGCCTGGAGTCTAAGGGGCAGAACCTACGAGCAGTACTTC,CAWSLRGRTYEQYF
TRBD1,TRBJ1-4,NA,TRBV28,TGTGCCAGCAGTTTAACGGACAGGGGGATGACTAATGAAAAACTGTTTTTT,CASSLTDRGMTNEKLFF
NA,TRBJ2-6,NA,TRBV11-2,TGTGCCAGCAGCTCCCGCGCCCGGATCTCTGGGGCCAACGTCCTGACTTTC,CASSSRARISGANVLTF
TRBD1,TRBJ2-1,NA,TRBV28,TGTGCCAGCAGTTATCGGGACAGGTGGAGCGAACCCTACAATGAGCAGTTCTTC,CASSYRDRWSEPYNEQFF
TRBD1,TRBJ2-3,NA,TRBV7-9,TGTGCCAGCAGCGAACAGGGGAAGGGCACAGATACGCAGTATTTT,CASSEQGKGTDTQYF
TRBD1,TRBJ2-1,NA,TRBV5-1,TGCGCCAGCAGTTATGGACAGGGAAGTTCCAATGAGCAGTTCTTC,CASSYGQGSSNEQFF
NA,TRBJ2-3,once,TRBV7-9,TGTGCCAGCAGCTTAACAGATACGCAGTATTTT,CASSLTDTQYF
NA,TRBJ2-1,NA,TRBV30,TGTGCCTGGAGTACAAGGGATGAGCAGTTCTTC,CAWSTRDEQFF
NA,TRBJ2-7,few,TRBV6-1,TGTGCCAGCAGCGTCGACAGGTCATACGAGCAGTACTTC,CASSVDRSYEQYF
NA,TRBJ2-7,once,TRBV5-1,TGCGCCAGCAGCTACGAACTGACAGGCGAGCAGTACTTC,CASSYELTGEQYF
NA,TRBJ2-2,NA,TRBV7-9,TGTGCCAGCAGCTTAGGGGGCGCGGGTCCGGAGCTGTTTTTT,CASSLGGAGPELFF
NA,TRBJ2-7,NA,TRBV28,TGTGCCAGCAGTCTGATTGGGGGCTACGAGCAGTACTTC,CASSLIGGYEQYF
NA,TRBJ2-1,NA,TRBV6-1,TGTGCCAGCAGTGACCTCGGGAAGGGAAACAATGAGCAGTTCTTC,CASSDLGKGNNEQFF
TRBD1,TRBJ2-2,NA,TRBV11-2,TGTGCCAGCGGCCAACACGACAGGGCTGCGCTGTTTTTT,CASGQHDRAALFF
TRBD2,TRBJ2-1,NA,TRBV29-1,TGCAGCGTTGGCCTAGCGGGAGGGCCGTCCTACAATGAGCAGTTCTTC,CSVGLAGGPSYNEQFF
NA,TRBJ1-2,NA,TRBV6-1,TGTGCCAGCAGTGCGTACTACTCCGATCGTTATGGCTACACCTTC,CASSAYYSDRYGYTF
NA,TRBJ2-3,NA,TRBV1,TGCACCAGCAGCCGTTCTTGGCTAGCGGCCTTAGCTCCCACAGATACGCAGTATTTT,CTSSRSWLAALAPTDTQYF
TRBD2,TRBJ2-2,NA,TRBV28,TGTGCCAGCAAAACAGCCGGGACTAGGCTCTCCGGGGAGCTGTTTTTT,CASKTAGTRLSGELFF
NA,TRBJ2-7,NA,TRBV18,TGTGCCAGCTCAGGAGGGCTACGCGGTGAGCAGTACTTC,CASSGGLRGEQYF
NA,TRBJ2-7,few,TRBV28,TGTGCCAGCAGTTTCTTCCAGGGTCACGAGCAGTACTTC,CASSFFQGHEQYF
TRBD1,TRBJ2-5,few,TRBV7-9,TGTGCCAGCAGCTTCTCGATACAGGGGGAGACCCAGTACTTC,CASSFSIQGETQYF
NA,TRBJ1-1,NA,TRBV28,TGTGCCAGCAGGAAAAACACTGAAGCTTTCTTT,CASRKNTEAFF
NA,TRBJ1-2,NA,TRBV5-1,TGCGCCAGCAGCTTGGGTCCAGGCCAGGGAGACGGCTACACCTTC,CASSLGPGQGDGYTF
NA,TRBJ2-7,NA,TRBV28,TGTGCCAGCAGTTCGCAAGTATACGAGCAGTACTTC,CASSSQVYEQYF
NA,TRBJ1-1,NA,TRBV5-1,TGCGCCAGCAGCTTGGACGTGGAGGGAACTGAAGCTTTCTTT,CASSLDVEGTEAFF
NA,TRBJ2-1,NA,TRBV11-3,TGTGCCAGCAGCTTTAGGCGGTACAATGAGCAGTTCTTC,CASSFRRYNEQFF
NA,TRBJ2-1,NA,TRBV29-1,TGCAGCGTTGCAAGCTCCTACAATGAGCAGTTCTTC,CSVASSYNEQFF
NA,TRBJ2-1,NA,TRBV6-6,TGTGCCAGTGAGCTTGGCGGTGGTTTCGGCAATGAGCAGTTCTTC,CASELGGGFGNEQFF
NA,TRBJ2-4,NA,TRBV27,TGTGCCAGCAGTTTATCGCAGAGAAGATCCGCCAAAAACATTCAGTACTTC,CASSLSQRRSAKNIQYF
TRBD2,TRBJ2-7,once,TRBV28,TGTGCCAGCAGTTGGGGACTAGCGGGAGGTCTCCACTTC,CASSWGLAGGLHF
NA,TRBJ2-7,NA,TRBV6-6,TGTGCCAGCACCAAGGGTGGGGGCCACTACGAGCAGTACTTC,CASTKGGGHYEQYF
NA,TRBJ2-7,NA,TRBV5-1,TGCGCCAGCAGCCCAGAAAAAAACACCGATTACGAGCAGTACTTC,CASSPEKNTDYEQYF
NA,TRBJ2-1,NA,TRBV28,TGTGCCAGCAGCCCAGACTACTACAATGAGCAGTTCTTC,CASSPDYYNEQFF
TRBD1,TRBJ2-1,once,TRBV18,TGTGCCAGCTCACCGCGACAGGGGAATATTGGCAATGAGCAGTTCTTC,CASSPRQGNIGNEQFF
NA,TRBJ1-2,few,TRBV5-1,TGCGCCAGCAGCTTGGCCCGCGGAGTAAAGGATGGCTACACCTTC,CASSLARGVKDGYTF
NA,TRBJ2-3,NA,TRBV5-1,TGCGCCACCAGTCGCCAAGGGGAGACAGATACGCAGTATTTT,CATSRQGETDTQYF
NA,TRBJ2-1,NA,TRBV10-3,TGTGCCATCAGTGAGTCGTTCAGGGCTGGCAATGAGCAGTTCTTC,CAISESFRAGNEQFF
NA,TRBJ1-1,once,TRBV27,TGTGCCAGCAGTAAACAGGTGAACACTGAAGCTTTCTTT,CASSKQVNTEAFF